This TCR beta chain was observed in a study of cytomegalovirus exposure and HLA in healthy donors. Study-level information: An early data release held about 85 million unique TCRs from HLA-typed donors. Findings of the study overall: According to reports, the classifier identified cytomegalovirus status with high specificity and sensitivity. What TCR beta sequences reportedly achieved was accurate prediction of HLA-A and HLA-B alleles in most subjects.

The PCR contained 60 Vbeta and 13 Jbeta primers. Repertoires were generated with immunoSEQ multiplex PCR, while TCRdb's copy carries only in-frame clones and drops some. Of approximately 110,000 clones in the sample, approximately 78% are singletons; the top ten hold about 1%. As to this clone: What it recognizes is unknown.

This receptor was taken from a woman aged 25 to 45 in good health and CMV-seronegative. The sequenced sample consisted of PBMCs.

CDR3 protein: CASSLERQGAGYNEQFF. The CDR3 DNA is TGTGCCAGCAGCTTGGAAAGACAGGGGGCGGGGTACAATGAGCAGTTCTTC. V is TRBV5-5 and J is TRBJ2-1; the match to TRBD1 covers 10 bases. CDR3 length equals 17 residues. The ends lost 0 bases at V and 4 bases at J; junction bases unmatched: 7. CDR1 and CDR2 from the germline V gene are SGHKS and YYEKEE (reference sequence).